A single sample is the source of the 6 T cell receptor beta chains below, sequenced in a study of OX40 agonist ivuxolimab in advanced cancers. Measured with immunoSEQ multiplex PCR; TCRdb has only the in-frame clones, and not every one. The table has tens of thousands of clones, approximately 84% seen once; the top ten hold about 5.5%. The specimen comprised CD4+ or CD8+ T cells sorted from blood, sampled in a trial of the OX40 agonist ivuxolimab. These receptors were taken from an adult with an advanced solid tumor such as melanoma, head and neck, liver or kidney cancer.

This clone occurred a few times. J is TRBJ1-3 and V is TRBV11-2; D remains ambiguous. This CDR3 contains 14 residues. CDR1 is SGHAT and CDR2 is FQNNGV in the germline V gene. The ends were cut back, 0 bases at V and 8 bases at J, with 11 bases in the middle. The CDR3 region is CASSLERGKHTIYF. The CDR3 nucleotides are TGTGCCAGCAGCTTAGAACGAGGGAAGCACACCATATATTTT.

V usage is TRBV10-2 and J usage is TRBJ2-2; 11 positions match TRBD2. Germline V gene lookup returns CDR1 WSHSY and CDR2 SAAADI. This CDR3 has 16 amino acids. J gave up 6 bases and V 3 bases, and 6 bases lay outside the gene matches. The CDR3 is CASSDSLLAGAGELFF. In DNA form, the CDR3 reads TGCGCCAGCAGTGACTCGTTACTAGCGGGAGCCGGGGAGCTGTTTTTT.

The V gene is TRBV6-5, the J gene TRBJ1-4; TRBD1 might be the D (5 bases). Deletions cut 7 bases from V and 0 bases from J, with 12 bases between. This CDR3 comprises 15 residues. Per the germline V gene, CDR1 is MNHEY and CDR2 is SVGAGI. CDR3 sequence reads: CASKKSGATNEKLFF. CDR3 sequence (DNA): TGTGCCAGCAAGAAGTCGGGGGCAACTAATGAAAAACTGTTTTTT.

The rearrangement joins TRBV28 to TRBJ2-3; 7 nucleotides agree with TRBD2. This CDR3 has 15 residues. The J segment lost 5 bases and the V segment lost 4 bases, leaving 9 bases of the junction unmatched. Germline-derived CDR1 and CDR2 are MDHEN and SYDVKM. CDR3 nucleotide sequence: TGTGCCAGCAGTTGGCTGGCGGGAGCGGTAGATACGCAGTATTTT. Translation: CASSWLAGAVDTQYF.

The DNA of the CDR3 is TGTGCCAGCTCACCGCAGGGGACAGGGGCCTTCCGGGGAGCTTTCTTT. Residues: CASSPQGTGAFRGAFF. The V and J genes are TRBV18 and TRBJ1-1, with TRBD1 identical over 10 bases. Germline V gene lookup returns CDR1 KGHSH and CDR2 LQKENI. Trimming took 3 bases from V and 10 from J; bases not matched to a gene: 14. This CDR3 comprises 16 residues.

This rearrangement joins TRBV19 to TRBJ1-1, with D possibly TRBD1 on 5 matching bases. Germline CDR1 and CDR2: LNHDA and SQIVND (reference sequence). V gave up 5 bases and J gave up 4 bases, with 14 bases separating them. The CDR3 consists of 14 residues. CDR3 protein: CASSSGRGGTEAFF. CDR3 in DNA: TGTGCCAGTAGTTCGGGGCGCGGGGGCACTGAAGCTTTCTTT.